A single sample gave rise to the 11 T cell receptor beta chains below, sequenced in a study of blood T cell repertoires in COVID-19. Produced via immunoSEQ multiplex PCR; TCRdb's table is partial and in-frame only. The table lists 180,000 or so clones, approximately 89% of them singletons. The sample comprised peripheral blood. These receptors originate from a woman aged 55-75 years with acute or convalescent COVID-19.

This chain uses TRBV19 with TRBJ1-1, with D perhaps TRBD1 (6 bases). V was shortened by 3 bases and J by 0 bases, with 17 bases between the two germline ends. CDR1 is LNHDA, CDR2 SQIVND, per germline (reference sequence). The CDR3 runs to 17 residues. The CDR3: CASSIRGPQGLNTEAFF. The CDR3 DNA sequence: TGTGCCAGTAGTATTAGAGGGCCACAGGGACTGAACACTGAAGCTTTCTTT. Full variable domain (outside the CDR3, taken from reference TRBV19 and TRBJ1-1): DGGITQSPKYLFRKEGQNVTLSCEQNLNHDAMYWYRQDPGQGLRLIYYSQIVNDFQKGDIAEGYSVSREKKESFPLTVTSAQKNPTAFYLCASSIRGPQGLNTEAFFGQGTRLTVV.

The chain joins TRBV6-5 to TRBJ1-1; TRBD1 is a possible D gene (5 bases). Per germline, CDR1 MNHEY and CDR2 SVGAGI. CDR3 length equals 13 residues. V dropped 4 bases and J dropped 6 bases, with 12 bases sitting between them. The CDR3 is CASSSPGWAEAFF. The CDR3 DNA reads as TGTGCCAGCAGTTCCCCAGGGTGGGCTGAAGCTTTCTTT.

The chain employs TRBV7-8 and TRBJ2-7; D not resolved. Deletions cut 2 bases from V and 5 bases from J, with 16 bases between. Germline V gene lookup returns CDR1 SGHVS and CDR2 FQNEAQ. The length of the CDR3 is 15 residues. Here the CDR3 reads CASSLLHYQGHEQYF. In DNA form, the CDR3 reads TGTGCCAGCAGCTTACTACACTATCAAGGTCACGAGCAGTACTTC. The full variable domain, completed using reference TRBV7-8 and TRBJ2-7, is GAGVSQSPRYKVAKRGQDVALRCDPISGHVSLFWYQQALGQGPEFLTYFQNEAQLDKSGLPSDRFFAERPEGSVSTLKIQRTQQEDSAVYLCASSLLHYQGHEQYFGPGTRLTVT.

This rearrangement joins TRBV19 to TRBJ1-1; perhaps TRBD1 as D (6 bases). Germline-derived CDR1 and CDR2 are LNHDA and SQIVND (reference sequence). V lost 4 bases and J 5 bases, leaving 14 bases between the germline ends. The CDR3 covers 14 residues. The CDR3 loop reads CASSRPGQLTEAFF. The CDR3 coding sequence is TGTGCCAGTAGTAGGCCCGGACAGCTTACTGAAGCTTTCTTT.

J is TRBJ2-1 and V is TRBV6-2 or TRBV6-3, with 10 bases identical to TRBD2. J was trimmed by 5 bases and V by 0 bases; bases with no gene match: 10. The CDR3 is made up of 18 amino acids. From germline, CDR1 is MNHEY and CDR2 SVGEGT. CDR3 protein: CASSYSPSGRGRNNEQFF. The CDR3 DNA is TGTGCCAGCAGTTACTCTCCTAGCGGGAGAGGGAGGAACAATGAGCAGTTCTTC.

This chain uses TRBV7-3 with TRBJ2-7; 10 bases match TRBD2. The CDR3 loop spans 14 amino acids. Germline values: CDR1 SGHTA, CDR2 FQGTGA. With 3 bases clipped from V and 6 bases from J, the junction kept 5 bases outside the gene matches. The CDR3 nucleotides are TGTGCCAGCAGCTTTAGCCCTAGCGGGAGCGAGCAGTACTTC. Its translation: CASSFSPSGSEQYF.

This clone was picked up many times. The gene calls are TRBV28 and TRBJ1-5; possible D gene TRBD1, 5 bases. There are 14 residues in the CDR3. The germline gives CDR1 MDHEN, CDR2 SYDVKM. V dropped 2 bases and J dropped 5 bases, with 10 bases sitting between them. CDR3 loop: CASSLTGSHQPQHF. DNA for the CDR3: TGTGCCAGCAGTTTAACAGGCTCTCATCAGCCCCAGCATTTT. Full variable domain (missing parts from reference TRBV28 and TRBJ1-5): DVKVTQSSRYLVKRTGEKVFLECVQDMDHENMFWYRQDPGLGLRLIYFSYDVKMKEKGDIPEGYSVSREKKERFSLILESASTNQTSMYLCASSLTGSHQPQHFGDGTRLSIL.

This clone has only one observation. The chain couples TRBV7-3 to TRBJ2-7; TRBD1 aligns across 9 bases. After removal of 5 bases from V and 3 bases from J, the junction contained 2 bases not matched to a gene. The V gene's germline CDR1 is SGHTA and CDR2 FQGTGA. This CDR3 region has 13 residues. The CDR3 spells CASSRGQGYEQYF. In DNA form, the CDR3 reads TGTGCCAGCAGCAGGGGACAGGGCTACGAGCAGTACTTC.

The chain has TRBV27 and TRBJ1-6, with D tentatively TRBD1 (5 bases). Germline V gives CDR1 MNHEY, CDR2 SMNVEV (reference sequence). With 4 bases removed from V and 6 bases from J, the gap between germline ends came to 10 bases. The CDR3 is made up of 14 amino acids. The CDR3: CASSSGHFNSPLHF. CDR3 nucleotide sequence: TGTGCCAGCAGTTCCGGACATTTTAATTCACCCCTCCACTTT.

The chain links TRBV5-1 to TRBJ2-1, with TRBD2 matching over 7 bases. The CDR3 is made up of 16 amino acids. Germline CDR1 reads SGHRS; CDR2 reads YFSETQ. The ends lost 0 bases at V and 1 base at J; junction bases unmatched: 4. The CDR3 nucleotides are TGCGCCAGCAGCTTGGAGCGGGGCCGGTCCTACAATGAGCAGTTCTTC. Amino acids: CASSLERGRSYNEQFF.

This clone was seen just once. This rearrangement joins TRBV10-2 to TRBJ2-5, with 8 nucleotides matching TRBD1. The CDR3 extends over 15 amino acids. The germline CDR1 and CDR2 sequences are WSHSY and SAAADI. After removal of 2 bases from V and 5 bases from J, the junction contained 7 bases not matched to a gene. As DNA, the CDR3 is TGCGCCAGCAGTGAGCTCGGACAGGGTGGCGAGACCCAGTACTTC. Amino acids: CASSELGQGGETQYF.